The 30 T cell receptor beta chains in this list originate from one sample, sequenced in a study of radiation and T cells in renal cell carcinoma. Clones were read by immunoSEQ multiplex PCR, and TCRdb kept only the in-frame ones, dropping some. The repertoire holds about 130,000 clones, with approximately 78% as singletons. Time point defined: baseline pretreatment blood. Treatment specified: 15 Gy SBRT to primary tumor, nephrectomy 4 weeks later. The sample consisted of blood, taken from a patient whose treatment included radiotherapy and nephrectomy. The receptors come from a woman in her sixties with renal cell carcinoma.

The rearrangement uses TRBV10-3 and TRBJ1-2; D uncertain. V was clipped by 6 bases and J by 4 bases, with 6 bases between them. CDR3 length: 11 amino acids. Germline CDR1 ENHRY, CDR2 SYGVKD. For the CDR3, the DNA is TGTGCCATCAGCACAGCCTATGGCTACACCTTC. Translation: CAISTAYGYTF.

The chain is built from TRBV19 and TRBJ2-2; D is ambiguous. This CDR3 is 13 amino acids long. V lost 1 base and J 1 base, leaving 1 base between the germline ends. Germline V gives CDR1 LNHDA, CDR2 SQIVND (reference sequence). CDR3 loop: CASSIGNTGELFF. DNA for the CDR3: TGTGCCAGTAGTATAGGGAACACCGGGGAGCTGTTTTTT.

The DNA for the CDR3 is TGTGCCAGCAGCATAGCGGGGGGGCCCTACAATGAGCAGTTCTTC. It yields the protein CASSIAGGPYNEQFF. The genes are TRBV5-6 and TRBJ2-1; 11 bases are a match to TRBD2. V trimming: 4 bases; J trimming: 2 bases; junction bases outside the gene matches: 2. Per germline, CDR1 SGHDT and CDR2 YYEEEE. This CDR3 spans 15 amino acids.

V is TRBV9 and J is TRBJ1-1; D is perhaps TRBD1 (5 bases). CDR3 length: 13 residues. Germline V gene lookup returns CDR1 SGDLS and CDR2 YYNGEE. The germline V and J ends were trimmed by 0 bases and 3 bases, with 6 bases remaining between them. For the CDR3, the DNA is TGTGCCAGCAGCGTAGGGGGGGACACTGAAGCTTTCTTT. It yields the protein CASSVGGDTEAFF.

The rearrangement joins TRBV6-5 to TRBJ1-2; TRBD1 matches at 9 bases. After removal of 6 bases from V and 8 bases from J, the junction contained 10 bases not matched to a gene. The germline V gene encodes CDR1 MNHEY and CDR2 SVGAGI. The CDR3 covers 14 residues. The CDR3: CASSSSRQGVGYTF. In nucleotides, the CDR3 is TGTGCCAGCAGCTCCTCTAGACAGGGGGTCGGCTACACCTTC.

This clone has more than one count but fewer than ten. The chain combines TRBV5-1 with TRBJ2-1, with a weak D call TRBD1 (5 bases). The CDR3 sequence is 11 residues long. CDR1 SGHRS and CDR2 YFSETQ come from the germline V gene. Trimming removed 3 bases from V and 11 bases from J, with 9 bases in between. The CDR3 here is CASSSTAQQFF. CDR3 sequence (DNA): TGCGCCAGCAGCTCGACAGCCCAGCAGTTCTTC.

V is TRBV5-4 and J is TRBJ2-1; 10 bases align to TRBD2. The junction had 10 bases not matched to a gene; V was cut back by 4 bases and J by 6 bases. Germline assignment: CDR1 SGHNT and CDR2 YYREEE (reference sequence). This CDR3 is 16 amino acids long. In DNA, the CDR3 is TGTGCCAGCAGCCCTCTACTAGCGGGATCCCCCAATGAGCAGTTCTTC. Its protein product is CASSPLLAGSPNEQFF. The complete variable domain, with remaining parts taken from reference TRBV5-4 and TRBJ2-1, reads ETGVTQSPTHLIKTRGQQVTLRCSSQSGHNTVSWYQQALGQGPQFIFQYYREEENGRGNFPPRFSGLQFPNYSSELNVNALELDDSALYLCASSPLLAGSPNEQFFGPGTRLTVL.

The V and J genes are TRBV18 and TRBJ2-5, with D possibly called TRBD1 or TRBD2 (6 bases each). Trimming removed 1 base from V and 4 bases from J, with 10 bases in between. This CDR3 has 14 residues. CDR1 and CDR2 from the germline V gene are KGHSH and LQKENI. CDR3 sequence: CASSPQGGGETQYF. In DNA form, the CDR3 reads TGTGCCAGCTCACCACAGGGGGGTGGAGAGACCCAGTACTTC.

The chain couples TRBV11-3 to TRBJ2-3; no firm D call. V was pared by 0 bases and J by 0 bases, with 10 bases between. This CDR3 spans 16 amino acids. Germline V gives CDR1 SGHNT, CDR2 YENEEA. The chain's CDR3 is CASSLDELGSTDTQYF. For the CDR3, the DNA is TGTGCCAGCAGCTTAGATGAGTTGGGGAGCACAGATACGCAGTATTTT.

The chain recombines TRBV6-5 with TRBJ1-3, with a tentative D call TRBD1 (5 bases). The CDR3 is made up of 16 amino acids. With 0 bases removed from V and 2 bases from J, the gap between germline ends came to 11 bases. Germline V gene lookup returns CDR1 MNHEY and CDR2 SVGAGI. As DNA, the CDR3 is TGTGCCAGCAGTTACTCTTTGGGGGTTACTGGAAACACCATATATTTT. Residues: CASSYSLGVTGNTIYF.

The chain is built from TRBV5-1 and TRBJ2-1, with 12 bases fitting TRBD2. The CDR3 length is 14 residues. The V and J ends lost 3 bases and 6 bases, in that order; junction bases with no gene match: 1. Germline-derived CDR1 and CDR2 are SGHRS and YFSETQ. In nucleotides, the CDR3 is TGCGCCAGCAGCTCGACTAGCGGGAGCAATGAGCAGTTCTTC. This sequence encodes CASSSTSGSNEQFF.

The rearrangement uses TRBV18 and TRBJ1-1; maybe TRBD1 (6 bases). Trimming took 4 bases from V and 4 from J, leaving 16 bases between them. CDR1 is KGHSH and CDR2 is LQKENI in the germline V gene. The CDR3 is 15 amino acids. The CDR3 nucleotides are TGTGCCAGCTCACTAGTAGGGGGTTCTAGCACTGAAGCTTTCTTT. Residues: CASSLVGGSSTEAFF.

The gene calls are TRBV19 and TRBJ1-1; 7 bases map to TRBD1. V lost 3 bases to trimming and J lost 6 bases; unmatched junction nucleotides: 10. Per germline, CDR1 LNHDA and CDR2 SQIVND (reference sequence). The CDR3 totals 15 residues. In nucleotides, the CDR3 is TGTGCCAGTAGTATTTCTCACCGGGACAGAGCTGAAGCTTTCTTT. Its translation: CASSISHRDRAEAFF. Full variable domain (rest looked up from reference TRBV19 and TRBJ1-1): DGGITQSPKYLFRKEGQNVTLSCEQNLNHDAMYWYRQDPGQGLRLIYYSQIVNDFQKGDIAEGYSVSREKKESFPLTVTSAQKNPTAFYLCASSISHRDRAEAFFGQGTRLTVV.

In DNA form, the CDR3 reads TGTGCCACCAGCAGACACCTCCCGGGACAGGGGTACAATGAGCAGTTCTTC. Its translation: CATSRHLPGQGYNEQFF. The chain employs TRBV15 and TRBJ2-1; TRBD1 matches 10 bases. The CDR3 contains 17 residues. Germline V gene lookup returns CDR1 LNHNV and CDR2 YYDKDF (reference sequence). V trimming: 2 bases; J trimming: 4 bases; junction bases outside the gene matches: 8.

The CDR3 is CASSEQGGETQYF. The CDR3 DNA sequence: TGTGCCAGCAGTGAGCAGGGAGGAGAGACCCAGTACTTC. This chain joins TRBV6-1 and TRBJ2-5, with D possibly TRBD2 on 6 matching bases. Germline V gene lookup returns CDR1 MNHNS and CDR2 SASEGT. Trimming removed 3 bases from V and 4 bases from J, with 9 bases in between. This CDR3 has 13 residues.

The rearrangement uses TRBV4-3 and TRBJ2-1; 8 bases agree with TRBD2. After removal of 3 bases from V and 3 bases from J, the junction contained 7 bases not matched to a gene. Germline loops: CDR1 LGHNA, CDR2 YSLEER. The CDR3 runs to 16 residues. CDR3 sequence reads: CASSQSPAGGYNEQFF. The CDR3 nucleotides read TGCGCCAGCAGCCAGTCGCCTGCGGGAGGCTACAATGAGCAGTTCTTC.

In this sample, this clone turned up a few times. This sequence joins TRBV27 and TRBJ2-1; D may be TRBD2 (6 bases). The CDR3 totals 15 residues. Deletions cut 10 bases from V and 6 bases from J, with 22 bases between. Germline V gene lookup returns CDR1 MNHEY and CDR2 SMNVEV (reference sequence). CDR3 residues: CATSSGTLHFNEQFF. The CDR3 DNA follows: TGTGCCACCTCCTCCGGGACTCTCCACTTCAATGAGCAGTTCTTC.

V gene TRBV14 combines with J gene TRBJ1-1; 9 bases agree with TRBD1. This CDR3 contains 17 residues. After removal of 4 bases from V and 1 base from J, the junction contained 10 bases not matched to a gene. The germline V gene has CDR1 SGHDN and CDR2 FVKESK. CDR3: CASSRLQGAKGNTEAFF. CDR3 nucleotides: TGTGCCAGCAGCCGTTTACAGGGGGCTAAAGGGAACACTGAAGCTTTCTTT. The whole variable domain, filled in from reference TRBV14 and TRBJ1-1, reads EAGVTQFPSHSVIEKGQTVTLRCDPISGHDNLYWYRRVMGKEIKFLLHFVKESKQDESGMPNNRFLAERTGGTYSTLKVQPAELEDSGVYFCASSRLQGAKGNTEAFFGQGTRLTVV.

In DNA, the CDR3 is TGTGCCAGTGTTGGACCAGGCCACACCGGGGAGCTGTTTTTT. As protein: CASVGPGHTGELFF. The V and J genes are TRBV19 and TRBJ2-2; D remains ambiguous. CDR1 LNHDA and CDR2 SQIVND come from the germline V gene (reference sequence). V was cut by 8 bases and J by 3 bases, with 13 bases left in between. The CDR3 is made up of 14 amino acids. Full variable domain (remainder filled in from reference TRBV19 and TRBJ2-2): DGGITQSPKYLFRKEGQNVTLSCEQNLNHDAMYWYRQDPGQGLRLIYYSQIVNDFQKGDIAEGYSVSREKKESFPLTVTSAQKNPTAFYLCASVGPGHTGELFFGEGSRLTVL.

The CDR3 DNA sequence: TGTGCCAGCAGCTTGGCCCTGGGATCGAACACTGAAGCTTTCTTT. This codes for CASSLALGSNTEAFF. The chain couples TRBV5-6 to TRBJ1-1; unclear D gene. The ends were cut back, 0 bases at V and 1 base at J, with 10 bases in the middle. This CDR3 spans 15 amino acids. Germline V gene sequence: CDR1 SGHDT, CDR2 YYEEEE. Complete variable domain (other parts from reference TRBV5-6 and TRBJ1-1): DAGVTQSPTHLIKTRGQQVTLRCSPKSGHDTVSWYQQALGQGPQFIFQYYEEEERQRGNFPDRFSGHQFPNYSSELNVNALLLGDSALYLCASSLALGSNTEAFFGQGTRLTVV.

The genes are TRBV5-4 and TRBJ2-5; the match to TRBD2 covers 10 bases. The germline V gene has CDR1 SGHNT and CDR2 YYREEE (reference sequence). With V trimmed by 0 bases and J by 5 bases, 13 bases remained unmatched. This CDR3 comprises 18 residues. The CDR3, as DNA: TGTGCCAGCAGCTTGGTTTCCCTTAGCGGGAGGTTGAGGGAGACCCAGTACTTC. This codes for CASSLVSLSGRLRETQYF.

V gene TRBV10-2 combines with J gene TRBJ2-3; 8 bases line up with TRBD1. With V trimmed by 6 bases and J by 0 bases, 5 bases remained unmatched. Germline V CDR1 and CDR2: WSHSY, SAAADI. This CDR3 comprises 15 residues. The CDR3 spells CASSEYRGSTDTQYF. The CDR3 DNA follows: TGCGCCAGCAGCGAATACAGGGGGAGCACAGATACGCAGTATTTT.

The gene calls are TRBV9 and TRBJ1-2; D call uncertain. Germline lookup yields CDR1 SGDLS and CDR2 YYNGEE. This CDR3 contains 11 residues. The ends were cut back, 3 bases at V and 7 bases at J, with 7 bases in the middle. The CDR3 is CASSGSRGYTF. The CDR3 region has the DNA TGTGCCAGCAGCGGGAGCCGTGGCTACACCTTC.

This sequence joins TRBV21-1 and TRBJ2-1; TRBD1 reflects the table's D call only, with no check against the DNA. TRBV21-1 is shown as a pseudogene. The CDR3 consists of 12 residues. CDR3 sequence (DNA): TGTGCCAGCAGCAAAGCACAGACTGAGCAGTTCTTC. Translation: CASSKAQTEQFF.

The chain links TRBV7-9 to TRBJ1-5, with D possibly being TRBD1 (5 bases). Germline CDR1 SEHNR, CDR2 FQNEAQ (reference sequence). Trimming cost V 8 bases and J 6 bases, with 11 bases left between them. The CDR3 runs 12 residues. CDR3 sequence reads: CASGGSSQPQHF. In DNA, the CDR3 is TGTGCCAGCGGGGGGAGTTCTCAGCCCCAGCATTTT.

This chain uses TRBV5-1 with TRBJ1-1; no firm D call. CDR3 length: 14 residues. V lost 4 bases to trimming and J lost 0 bases, with 10 bases between them. Germline V gives CDR1 SGHRS, CDR2 YFSETQ. CDR3 bases: TGCGCCAGCAGCCCCGAGAGCCTGAACACTGAAGCTTTCTTT. This encodes CASSPESLNTEAFF.

CDR3: CATSRDRGRAYEQYF. CDR3 DNA: TGTGCCACCAGCAGAGATAGGGGCAGAGCCTACGAGCAGTACTTC. This sequence joins TRBV15 and TRBJ2-7, with D perhaps TRBD1 (5 bases). V shed 0 bases and J shed 2 bases, with 11 bases lying between them. CDR1 and CDR2 from the germline V gene are LNHNV and YYDKDF (reference sequence). CDR3 length: 15 amino acids.

The V gene is TRBV7-9, the J gene TRBJ2-4; perhaps TRBD1 as D (5 bases). The germline CDR1 and CDR2 sequences are SEHNR and FQNEAQ (reference sequence). The CDR3 runs 16 residues. Trimming cost V 1 base and J 0 bases, with 10 bases left between them. As DNA, the CDR3 is TGTGCCAGCAGCTTAGAAGGGGTAGGAGCCAAAAACATTCAGTACTTC. Amino acids: CASSLEGVGAKNIQYF.

The chain employs TRBV7-2 and TRBJ2-2; TRBD2 agrees at 10 bases. V shed 4 bases, J shed 1 base, and the junction held 3 bases outside the gene matches. This CDR3 contains 16 residues. From germline, CDR1 is SGHTA and CDR2 FQGNSA. The CDR3 is CASSYPSGRNTGELFF. The DNA for the CDR3 is TGTGCCAGCAGCTACCCTAGCGGGAGGAACACCGGGGAGCTGTTTTTT.

Only one count was recorded for this clone. V gene TRBV7-3 combines with J gene TRBJ1-1; the match to TRBD1 covers 8 bases. Germline assignment: CDR1 SGHTA and CDR2 FQGTGA. The CDR3 covers 16 residues. Unmatched junction bases numbered 13, after V lost 6 bases and J lost 4 bases. As DNA, the CDR3 is TGTGCCAGCAGTGGTGGCCAGGGGGCAGGTGGCACTGAAGCTTTCTTT. Protein product: CASSGGQGAGGTEAFF.